This T cell receptor (beta chain) was sequenced for a study of shared clonotypes between healthy human individuals. Looked up from germline, CDR1 is SGHTA and CDR2 is FQGTGA. The V end was cut by 5 bases, the J end by 4 bases, with 14 bases between. The CDR3 runs 15 residues. Sequencing used immunoSEQ multiplex PCR; TCRdb keeps in-frame clones, though not all of them. Of roughly 720,000 clones in the sample, about 92% were seen once. The chain carries TRBV7-3 and TRBJ2-2, with D possibly TRBD2 on 6 matching bases. The source is a man aged 18 to 30 in good health. Some clones in this sample may be carry-over from other donors' samples. The sample comprised memory CD8+ T cells from PBMCs. Specified subset: CD45RO+ cells pooled with CCR7-negative TemRA cells. CDR3 loop: CASSPDYRTTGELFF. DNA of the CDR3: TGTGCCAGCAGCCCGGACTACCGAACCACCGGGGAGCTGTTTTTT.